The next 12 T cell receptor beta chains were all read from a single sample in a study of cytomegalovirus exposure and HLA in healthy donors. The PCR had 60 Vbeta and 13 Jbeta primers. TCRdb keeps only in-frame clones here, not all; method: immunoSEQ multiplex PCR. The sample includes about 210,000 clones, about 79% of them seen just once. Sequencing was done on a sample of PBMCs. The origin of the receptors is a male donor in good health and CMV-seronegative.

CDR3 nucleotides: TGTGCCAGCAGCTTGGTTGGTTCTGCCCGGGGGGGGAAGGACACTGAAGCTTTCTTT. Residues: CASSLVGSARGGKDTEAFF. This chain joins TRBV5-6 and TRBJ1-1, with TRBD1 as a possible D gene (5 bases). V gave up 0 bases and J gave up 3 bases, with 24 bases separating them. Germline CDR1 and CDR2: SGHDT and YYEEEE. This CDR3 has 19 residues.

The chain has TRBV6-5 and TRBJ1-1; perhaps TRBD1 as D (6 bases). Trimming cost V 6 bases and J 2 bases, with 10 bases left between them. The CDR3 has 13 amino acids. Germline CDR1 is MNHEY and CDR2 is SVGAGI. CDR3 bases: TGTGCCAGCAGCCGAGGGACAAACACTGAAGCTTTCTTT. This sequence encodes CASSRGTNTEAFF.

The chain carries TRBV4-1 and TRBJ2-1; 10 positions agree with TRBD2. The CDR3 is 15 amino acids. After removal of 3 bases from V and 4 bases from J, the junction contained 3 bases not matched to a gene. Germline V gene sequence: CDR1 MGHRA, CDR2 YSYEKL. As DNA, the CDR3 is TGCGCCAGCAGCCACACTAGCGGGACGTACAATGAGCAGTTCTTC. Its protein is CASSHTSGTYNEQFF.

Comments on this clone: Sequence at one end of the junction differs from germline and may be a read error. The chain has TRBV7-7 and TRBJ2-5; 7 bases align to TRBD2. Germline CDR1 reads SSHAT; CDR2 reads FNYEAQ (reference sequence). This CDR3 region has 13 residues. CDR3 sequence (DNA): TGTGCTAGCAACGGTGGGGGGGTTGAGACCCAGTACTTC. It codes for CASNGGGVETQYF.

The chain recombines TRBV2 with TRBJ1-2, with a tentative D call TRBD1 (6 bases). Looked up from germline, CDR1 is SNHLY and CDR2 is FYNNEI. The CDR3 totals 11 residues. V dropped 7 bases and J dropped 8 bases, with 11 bases sitting between them. CDR3 sequence reads: CASILDRGYTF. The CDR3 coding sequence is TGTGCCAGCATACTAGACAGGGGCTACACCTTC.

The chain links TRBV7-6 to TRBJ1-1; tentatively, D is TRBD1 (5 bases). Looked up from germline, CDR1 is SGHVS and CDR2 is FNYEAQ. V was pared by 1 base and J by 1 base, with 16 bases between. The CDR3 length is 17 residues. CDR3 sequence (DNA): TGTGCCAGCAGCTTAGACCCCTTGACAGATTGGAACACTGAAGCTTTCTTT. Its protein is CASSLDPLTDWNTEAFF.

This clone has only one observation. The V gene is TRBV4-1, the J gene TRBJ2-1; 13 nucleotides match TRBD2. Germline lookup yields CDR1 MGHRA and CDR2 YSYEKL. The CDR3 consists of 16 residues. V trimming: 0 bases; J trimming: 9 bases; junction bases outside the gene matches: 5. CDR3 region: CASSQEPGLAGREQFF. The CDR3, as DNA: TGCGCCAGCAGCCAAGAACCGGGACTAGCGGGACGTGAGCAGTTCTTC.

The gene calls are TRBV6-5 and TRBJ1-4, with D perhaps matching TRBD1 (6 bases). Looked up from germline, CDR1 is MNHEY and CDR2 is SVGAGI. Trimming took off 6 bases at V and 7 bases at J, with 18 bases between the two ends. CDR3 length: 15 residues. The CDR3 loop reads CASRNGRAGVEKLFF. DNA of the CDR3: TGTGCCAGCAGAAACGGAAGGGCAGGGGTTGAAAAACTGTTTTTT.

The V call is TRBV5-1, the J call TRBJ1-1; the D gene is possibly TRBD1 (6 bases). Trimming took off 7 bases at V and 4 bases at J, with 17 bases between the two ends. The CDR3 consists of 14 residues. Per germline, CDR1 SGHRS and CDR2 YFSETQ. CDR3 loop: CASFGGGGGTEAFF. The CDR3 DNA reads TGCGCCAGCTTCGGCGGGGGCGGCGGCACTGAAGCTTTCTTT.

The chain combines TRBV7-9 with TRBJ2-6; 12 bases align to TRBD2. Unmatched junction bases numbered 8, after V lost 6 bases and J lost 2 bases. CDR3 length: 18 amino acids. Looked up from germline, CDR1 is SEHNR and CDR2 is FQNEAQ (reference sequence). The CDR3 region is CASSHTSGRSAGANVLTF. CDR3 in DNA: TGTGCCAGCAGTCACACTAGCGGGAGGTCAGCTGGGGCCAACGTCCTGACTTTC.

This chain uses TRBV5-1 with TRBJ2-3; TRBD1 matches 9 bases. This CDR3 has 18 residues. V shed 4 bases, J shed 6 bases, and the junction held 18 bases outside the gene matches. Germline V lookup: CDR1 SGHRS, CDR2 YFSETQ. The CDR3 sequence is CASSPSTGGRRWGDTQYF. The CDR3 coding sequence is TGCGCCAGCAGCCCGTCGACAGGGGGGCGAAGGTGGGGGGATACGCAGTATTTT.

The rearrangement joins TRBV27 to TRBJ2-7; TRBD2 might be the D (6 bases). CDR1 MNHEY and CDR2 SMNVEV come from the germline V gene (reference sequence). The CDR3 has 15 residues. Trimming left V 4 bases short and J 4 bases short, with 17 bases between. CDR3 coding DNA: TGTGCCAGCAGTTCGGGGGTCGGGGGACTTTACGAGCAGTACTTC. Translation gives CASSSGVGGLYEQYF.